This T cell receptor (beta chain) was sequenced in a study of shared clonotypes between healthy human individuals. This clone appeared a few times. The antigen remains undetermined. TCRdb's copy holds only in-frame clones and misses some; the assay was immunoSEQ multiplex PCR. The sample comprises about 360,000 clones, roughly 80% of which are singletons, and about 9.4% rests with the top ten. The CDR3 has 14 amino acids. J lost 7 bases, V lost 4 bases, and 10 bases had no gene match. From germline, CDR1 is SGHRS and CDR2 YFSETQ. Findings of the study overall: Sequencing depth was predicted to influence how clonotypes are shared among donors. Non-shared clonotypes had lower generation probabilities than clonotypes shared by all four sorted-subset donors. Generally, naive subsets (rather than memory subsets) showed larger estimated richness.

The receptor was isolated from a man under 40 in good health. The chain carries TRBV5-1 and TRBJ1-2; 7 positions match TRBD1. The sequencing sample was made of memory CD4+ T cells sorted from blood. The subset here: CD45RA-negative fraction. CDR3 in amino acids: CASSREQGLGGYTF. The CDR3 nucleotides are TGCGCCAGCAGCCGTGAACAGGGGTTGGGTGGCTACACCTTC.